This T cell receptor (beta chain) was obtained from a study of blood T cells in healthy people across ages. Study-wide results and caveats: Donor CMV status, an unknown factor, possibly confounded changes in expanded clonotypes. Diversity of TCR beta correlated strongly with naive T cell percentage. PBMCs were not sorted, which prevented a conclusive comparison of naive versus antigen-experienced cells.

This clonotype has a handful of counts. Its antigen is unidentified. This CDR3 has 15 amino acids. V gave up 1 base and J gave up 1 base, with 10 bases separating them. The germline V gene has CDR1 LNHNV and CDR2 YYDKDF (reference sequence). Combining a sample-barcoded 5' primer with a J-beta primer mix, a second PCR ran for about 7 to 11 cycles. One entry per CDR3 protein, called by TCRdb with MiXCR from the 5' RACE reads. The sample holds around 1,000,000 distinct CDR3 sequences; less than 25% are singletons and the top ten take about 0.69%. The data were also submitted as part of a second study, on T cells of mothers and their children. That work states: A few healthy Caucasian mothers and their six children donated.

This chain uses TRBV15 with TRBJ2-5; tentatively, D is TRBD2 (6 bases). This receptor was taken from a girl aged 2-10 years in good health. The sequencing input was blood. The CDR3 DNA sequence: TGTGCCACCAGCAGAGTGCATAGCGGCCAAGAGACCCAGTACTTC. This codes for CATSRVHSGQETQYF.